This T cell receptor (beta chain) was identified in a study of cytomegalovirus exposure and HLA in healthy donors (dated by TCRdb to the late 2010s). With respect to the entire study: An earlier analysis of roughly 500 of the donors reported about 290 Gb of sequence data and 100 million to 140 million unique TCR beta sequences from approximately 180 million T cells. An early release that covered some 640 HLA-typed donors contained about 300 gigabases of sequencing data and 65 million to 100 million unique TCR sequences. Among the approximately 430 genotyped donors, about 85% belonged to the genetic ancestry cluster associated with self-reported Caucasian donors. The study was designed to test whether signatures of past pathogen exposure could be identified by cataloging public T cell receptors. The study used immunosequencing to profile the T cell repertoires of 600 to 850 subjects and linked those repertoires to cytomegalovirus serostatus. A separate validation cohort of 100 to 150 different subjects was used in addition to the approximately 670-subject first cohort. To predict cytomegalovirus infection status, the study combined high-throughput TCR immunosequencing, statistical association of individual TCRs with disease status, and machine learning. To study patterns of TCR occurrence, a later analysis re-analyzed previously published TCR beta repertoires from around 660 donors and added high-resolution HLA genotyping. The later analysis used no new phenotypic data to find candidate immune exposures, relying instead on TCR beta sequences and their occurrence across donors. An earlier analysis of 587 of the donors applied high-throughput TCR beta sequencing to assess whether each TCR beta V gene segment acted as functional or pseudogenic. Donor age, sex, ethnicity and CMV serostatus were collected together with the repertoire data. A later genetic analysis used genome-wide SNP genotypes for about 55% of the 666 donors, treating that subset as a discovery cohort. Every repertoire in the discovery cohort had been generated on one and the same sequencing platform. Class I and class II HLA loci were covered by the typing at four-digit resolution. Typing coverage differed by locus: A, B, C, DRB1 and DQB1 were typed in about 620-640 donors, DQA1 in approximately 520, DPA1 in 606, and DPB1 in 450 to 480. Roughly five DR-DQ haplotypes were handled as single units for association and clustering because linkage in the cohort was strong. Across approximately 400 genotyped donors of the cohort, an average of approximately 200,000 unique TCR beta nucleotide sequences per donor were sequenced, and roughly 17% of those sequences were non-productive. General conclusions and limits of the study: Linkage disequilibrium might explain the correlated functional status among segregating V segments, but an unknown experimental factor could not be ruled out. Because HLA typing was unavailable for some donors at each locus, only the typed subset was used in association tests. Only TCR beta chains were sequenced in this cohort, and the absence of alpha or paired-chain data limited detectable features. Because counts were too low, around 18 rarely observed V segments, including chromosome 9 orphons, were left out of the earlier analysis of 500 to 650 of the donors. Sequencing depth was assumed to be roughly uniform across donors in the presence/absence analyses, though that assumption may not hold. Broadly in line with IMGT annotations, most TCR beta V segments showed up in productive rearrangements about 87% or about 30% of the time in an earlier analysis of around 550 of the donors. A later analysis associated 17,000 or so TCR beta sequences with specific HLA alleles at a false discovery rate of 0.05. A few of the identified cytomegalovirus-associated TCR beta chains were confirmed in vitro to be specific for cytomegalovirus antigens. CMV serostatus was the only immune exposure information available for the cohort. Some IMGT-functional V segments, including TRBV6-2 and TRBV6-3, could not be told apart with the 87-base-pair reads, so those segments were excluded. In a later analysis, TCR association rates were found to vary across HLA loci, with the most associated TCRs seen for DRB1 alleles and the fewest for HLA-C alleles. A further reported finding was that TCR beta sequences accurately predicted the HLA-A and HLA-B alleles for most subjects in the first cohort. The authors suggested that the approach could potentially be extended to other disease states and immunological phenotypes. Compared with the approximately 710-donor mean, donors in an Asian-associated ancestry cluster had fewer N-insertions in productive TCRs, according to a later genetic analysis. The study listed 150 to 200 TCR beta chains as associated with cytomegalovirus. When HLA alleles, especially DR and DQ, strongly co-occurred, TCR associations were difficult to assign to individual alleles. The sequencing pipeline was judged likely to have produced a cluster of highly shared sequence variants as a technical artifact. In both the original and validation cohorts, the classifier was reported to diagnose cytomegalovirus status with high specificity and sensitivity. Across donors, most TCR sequences were observed very rarely, whereas some public TCRs were present in many individuals. According to a later analysis, parvovirus B19, influenza, CMV and Epstein-Barr virus appeared linked to several top co-occurrence clusters. Most CMV-associated TCR beta chains appeared to be HLA-restricted in a later analysis, and the HLA associations seemed to be driven largely by CMV exposure. In a later analysis, HLA-associated TCR beta chains showed more clonal expansion and lower generation probabilities than non-associated chains that were equally common. V-gene and J-gene trimming of TCR beta chains was associated with a missense DCLRE1C variant in a later genetic analysis, and the association was replicated in an independent cohort.

With regard to this clone: The antigen it recognizes is unknown. Base qualities are not provided; no much larger clone lies one nucleotide away.

The germline V gene yields SQVTM for CDR1 and ANQGSEA for CDR2. There are 14 amino acids in the CDR3, from cysteine to phenylalanine inclusive. Just the 42-base CDR3 DNA is kept, in frame starting at base 1. V drops 5 bases and J drops 1 base, leaving 14 bases in between. In total, roughly 670 healthy bone marrow donors made up the cohort. All cohort members were sampled while nominally healthy, although unrecorded immune exposures were likely present. The donor tested CMV seronegative and was one of the 352 seronegative cohort members. Each donor provided a peripheral blood sample, and peripheral blood mononuclear cells were used for TCR beta sequencing. The Qiagen DNeasy Blood Extraction Kit was used to extract genomic DNA from the blood cell samples. The protocol used for the library was the immunoSEQ multiplex PCR assay. A mixture of 60 forward primers for TCR Vbeta segments and 13 reverse primers for TCR Jbeta segments was used in the multiplex PCR. Amplification of the CDR3 region of rearranged TCR beta genes was performed with a multiplex PCR assay on genomic DNA. On the Illumina HiSeq System, the amplified TCR beta libraries were sequenced as 87-base-pair reads. In the paper's pipeline: Across the 700 or so repertoires, a later analysis counted some 80 million unique TCR beta chains, around 10 million of which were shared by at least two donors. Raw reads were error-corrected and collapsed into unique sequences by a nearest-neighbor algorithm in which closely related sequences were merged to remove PCR and sequencing errors. To assign V, D and J gene segments, CDR3 sequences were aligned to IMGT reference sequences. For a sequence to be retained, at least a six-nucleotide match to both a V gene segment and a J gene segment was required. A rearrangement counted as productive if the CDR3 had no stop codons and remained in frame with V and J, and every other rearrangement counted as non-productive. CDR3 was defined according to IMGT convention as the region running from the second conserved V-encoded cysteine to the conserved J-encoded phenylalanine. Sequences without an unambiguous match to a single V gene segment were excluded from the earlier analysis of about 630 of the donors. In an earlier analysis of approximately 590 of the donors, a V segment was called functional when productive rearrangements were above 56.7%, and segregating when the standard deviation between donors exceeded 5%. To diagnose cytomegalovirus status from the catalog of TCR beta chain sequences, a statistical classification framework was built. In a later analysis, TCR nucleotide sequences were compared against IMGT/GENE-DB human TR gene sequences so that V and J genes could be assigned. A later analysis assigned CDR3 sequences and most-parsimonious VDJ recombination scenarios with the TCRdist pipeline. In a later analysis, each TCR beta chain was defined by its CDR3 amino acid sequence together with its V-gene family, and reads lacking a unique V-gene family were excluded. In a later analysis, 450 to 600 highly shared, low-generation-probability nucleotide sequences were removed to address suspected cross-contamination and a sequencing artifact. In a later analysis, a clonal expansion index for each public chain was calculated from normalized within-repertoire ranks of inferred template counts. In a later analysis, generation probabilities were computed with a VDJ recombination model fitted to out-of-frame rearrangements, and the resulting probabilities were checked against IGoR. Hypergeometric tests were used in a later analysis to score TCR-TCR, TCR-HLA and TCR-CMV co-occurrence, with a repertoire-size bias correction applied to the TCR pairs. A later analysis estimated false discovery rates by permuting HLA or CMV assignments 20 times. In a later analysis, co-occurring TCRs were grouped using DBSCAN, and TCRdist sequence similarity was added for clustering within HLA-allele-positive subsets. For co-occurrence clustering, repertoires with fewer than 30,000 or more than 120,000 public chains were excluded, along with 4 to 6 repertoires with anomalous nucleotide sharing. Here the immuneACCESS table is served through TCRdb, limited to in-frame sequences with V and J called. Missing clones are a known gap in these copies; in checked studies unresolved V genes cover under half, and the rest lacks a known reason. The V and J calls and clone size are taken from that table; D and trimming were inferred from the DNA. The sample profile shows around 120,000 clones; almost 85% of them were found once. The biggest ten clones account for approximately 2.8% of the sample.

What was sequenced was PBMCs. The receptor was isolated from a boy aged 2 to 10 in good health and CMV-seronegative. The sequence is built from TRBV29-1 and TRBJ1-1; TRBD1 is a possible D gene, resting on 6 matching bases. The nucleotide sequence is given as TGCAGCGTTAATGTGGGGGCCGGGAACACTGAAGCTTTCTTT. This encodes CSVNVGAGNTEAFF.